These T cell receptor beta chains were read from a single sample in a study of OX40 agonist ivuxolimab in advanced cancers. The repertoire was sequenced with immunoSEQ multiplex PCR; TCRdb's copy has only in-frame clones and lacks some. The profile shows 61,000 or so clones, roughly four fifths of them singletons. The sequencing here drew on CD4+ or CD8+ T cells sorted from blood, taken in a trial of the OX40 agonist ivuxolimab. These TCRs come from an adult with an advanced solid tumor such as melanoma, head and neck, liver or kidney cancer. Each CDR3 is given with its conserved first and last residue. Fields, in order: J gene, V gene, CDR3 protein.

TRBJ2-1,TRBV7-3,CASSLSPGQGWNEQFF
TRBJ2-5,TRBV7-7,CASSLGQGWETQYF
TRBJ1-2,TRBV6-5,CASSYSGTGNYGYTF
TRBJ2-3,TRBV10-3,CAIRDRVADTQYF
TRBJ1-6,TRBV7-9,CASSLTMVNSPLHF
TRBJ2-4,TRBV12-1,CASSFIFHWGRPSKNIQYF
TRBJ2-1,TRBV20-1,CSATENEQFF
TRBJ1-1,TRBV28,CASKQNTEAFF
TRBJ2-1,TRBV11-2,CASSLGGSSYNEQFF
TRBJ2-5,TRBV30,CAWSGGTSGALQETQYF
TRBJ1-2,TRBV4-1,CASSQDLLPGTNYGYTF
TRBJ1-2,TRBV6-5,CASSDTGRGGYTF
TRBJ2-7,TRBV11-3,CASSLDQSGGYEQYF
TRBJ2-1,TRBV28,CASTPPKGEQFF
TRBJ1-4,TRBV11-3,CASSLEQGNEKLFF
TRBJ2-1,TRBV15,CATSRDPNSGLKFF
TRBJ1-2,TRBV6-1,CASSPVDSNYGYTF
TRBJ1-1,TRBV10-3,CAISEDRNTEAFF
TRBJ1-2,TRBV28,CASSLGVGTYGYTF
TRBJ2-1,TRBV29-1,CSVEPSGLGEQFF
TRBJ2-2,TRBV5-1,CASSLGITAYTGELFF
TRBJ2-7,TRBV29-1,CSVGGVYEQYF
TRBJ1-2,TRBV18,CASSPDEGGYTF
TRBJ1-2,TRBV28,CASSWTQLNYGYTF
TRBJ2-5,TRBV7-7,CASSPLTTPGETQYF
TRBJ1-4,TRBV28,CASSLTGQTTNEKLFF
TRBJ2-2,TRBV4-1,CASSHGLGGTGELFF
TRBJ1-3,TRBV18,CASSPGRIPSESTIYF
TRBJ1-1,TRBV19,CASSSPRDRGEAFF
TRBJ2-3,TRBV6-1,CASSAETTDTQYF
TRBJ1-5,TRBV29-1,CSASGSSDGGNQPQHF
TRBJ1-5,TRBV6-5,CASSSLSNQPQHF
TRBJ1-1,TRBV18,CASSPPTGNTEAFF
TRBJ2-7,TRBV5-8,CASSLTGGTISYEQYF
TRBJ2-5,TRBV7-2,CASSLSGGAGETQYF
TRBJ1-4,TRBV7-9,CASSLGDRGHEKLFF
TRBJ1-2,TRBV5-8,CASSLFIVPGLGYTF
TRBJ1-6,TRBV2,CASSWADYNSPLHF
TRBJ2-2,TRBV6-1,CASSDQAGELFF
TRBJ1-2,TRBV6-6,CASSSGDGGYTF
TRBJ2-5,TRBV9,CASSVGGFQETQYF
TRBJ1-2,TRBV7-3,CASSPGGFGYGYTF
TRBJ2-7,TRBV5-1,CASSLDAGGTYEQYF
TRBJ1-2,TRBV5-6,CASSLEVFGRVYGYTF
TRBJ2-3,TRBV15,CATSRHGTSVGFQDTQYF
TRBJ2-1,TRBV11-2,CASSSREAGAPSYNEQFF
TRBJ1-5,TRBV6-6,CASSSDQGGIQHF
TRBJ2-7,TRBV19,CASSIDLGGNYEQYF
TRBJ1-5,TRBV19,CASTLRASGMAQHF
TRBJ1-1,TRBV28,CASTAGYTEAFF
TRBJ1-1,TRBV7-2,CASSFSESTEAFF
TRBJ1-5,TRBV7-2,CASGQGVAQPQHF